This T cell receptor (beta chain) derives from a study of blood T cell repertoires in COVID-19. About the research overall: The study drew acute and convalescent COVID-19 samples from the United States, Italy and Spain. The cDNA or gDNA used as material had been derived from T cells, B-cell-depleted T cells, or PBMCs.

Note on this clone: This specimen includes other DNA sequences encoding the same CDR3.

Per the authors' pipeline: Using reference gene primer amplification, nucleated cell counts were estimated. Profiling relied on immunoSEQ multiplex PCR, and the TCRdb table lists in-frame clones only, not all of them. From that table come the V and J calls and clone size; the DNA was used to work out D and trimming. The sample includes over 200,000 clones, over 80% of them seen just once. The length of the CDR3 is 15 residues. V was shortened by 5 bases and J by 3 bases, with 13 bases between the two germline ends. The germline V gene encodes CDR1 MDHEN and CDR2 SYDVKM. Sample: peripheral blood. The J gene is TRBJ2-2, the V gene TRBV28; unclear D gene. This sequence was found in a woman in her sixties or seventies with active or convalescent COVID-19. CDR3 DNA: TGTGCCAGCAGTCGGAACCCCGGAGACACCGGGGAGCTGTTTTTT. Its protein is CASSRNPGDTGELFF.